This TCR beta chain stems from a study of radiotherapy plus CTLA-4 blockade in lung cancer. Enrolled patients, whose metastatic non-small-cell lung cancer was chemo-refractory, received focal radiation plus CTLA-4 blockade with ipilimumab. Repertoires were generated with immunoSEQ multiplex PCR, while TCRdb's copy carries only in-frame clones and drops some. The table shows approximately 1,500 clones, with approximately 86% occurring only once. Sequencing was performed on tumor tissue, taken from a patient treated with radiotherapy plus ipilimumab. This sequence originates from a human donor with non-small cell lung cancer who had a complete response to radiotherapy plus ipilimumab.

CDR3 region: CASSVEGWGYNEQFF. The CDR3 DNA reads TGTGCCAGCAGCGTAGAAGGATGGGGTTACAATGAGCAGTTCTTC. V and J are TRBV9 and TRBJ2-1; D uncertain. The germline V gene has CDR1 SGDLS and CDR2 YYNGEE. Trimming removed 0 bases from V and 4 bases from J, with 11 bases in between. CDR3 size: 15 residues.